This is a list of T cell receptor beta chains from one sample in a study of cytomegalovirus exposure and HLA in healthy donors. TCRdb's copy holds only in-frame clones and misses some; the assay was immunoSEQ multiplex PCR. The sample has about 92,000 clones, roughly 81% seen once; the top ten hold around 5.6%. The sample was PBMCs. Source of these receptors: a woman between 18 and 30 years old in good health and CMV-seropositive. CDR3s include the opening cysteine and the closing phenylalanine or tryptophan. D genes are given only for firm matches. Clone size, where shown, is once, few, many, or a class for clones that have expanded.

CDR3 protein | CDR3 DNA | V gene | clone size | D gene | J gene
CASSPTGTGRGYTF | TGTGCCAGTAGTCCCACCGGGACAGGGAGAGGCTACACCTTC | TRBV19 | NA | TRBD1 | TRBJ1-2
CASSRRALGETQYF | TGTGCCAGCAGCCGAAGAGCCCTCGGGGAGACCCAGTACTTC | TRBV11-2 | NA | NA | TRBJ2-5
CASSPDRGRSSPLHF | TGCGCCAGCAGCCCAGACAGGGGAAGGAGTTCACCCCTCCACTTT | TRBV5-1 | NA | TRBD1 | TRBJ1-6
CASSLDLGAVKLFF | TGTGCCAGCAGCTTAGATCTGGGGGCAGTAAAACTGTTTTTT | TRBV11-2 | NA | NA | TRBJ1-4
CATSQFGGGGSNEQFF | TGTGCCACCTCCCAATTTGGCGGGGGGGGTTCAAATGAGCAGTTCTTC | TRBV7-9 | NA | TRBD2 | TRBJ2-1
CASSPRYDRGAKGNTIYF | TGCGCCAGCAGCCCTCGATACGACAGGGGCGCCAAGGGAAACACCATATATTTT | TRBV4-1 | NA | TRBD1 | TRBJ1-3
CASGPQGNTEAFF | TGTGCTAGTGGTCCTCAGGGAAATACTGAAGCTTTCTTT | TRBV12-5 | NA | NA | TRBJ1-1
CASVKTYRGTKNIQYF | TGTGCCAGCGTAAAAACCTACAGGGGTACCAAAAACATTCAGTACTTC | TRBV2 | NA | TRBD1 | TRBJ2-4
CASSTPQGGNQPQHF | TGTGCCAGTAGTACCCCGCAGGGTGGCAATCAGCCCCAGCATTTT | TRBV19 | few | NA | TRBJ1-5
CASSLWWLAGVNEQFF | TGTGCCAGCAGTTTATGGTGGCTAGCGGGAGTGAATGAGCAGTTCTTC | TRBV27 | NA | TRBD2 | TRBJ2-1
CASSITSGGPYEQYF | TGTGCCAGCAGCATTACTAGCGGGGGCCCCTACGAGCAGTACTTC | TRBV2 | NA | TRBD2 | TRBJ2-7
CASSENLAGGPYEQFF | TGTGCCAGCAGTGAAAATCTAGCGGGGGGGCCCTATGAGCAGTTCTTC | TRBV6-1 | NA | TRBD2 | TRBJ2-1
CASSVAVQETQYF | TGTGCCAGCAGCGTAGCCGTCCAAGAGACCCAGTACTTC | TRBV9 | NA | NA | TRBJ2-5
CASSQDLTGNTEAFF | TGTGCCAGCAGCCAAGACCTGACAGGTAACACTGAAGCTTTCTTT | TRBV4-2 | NA | NA | TRBJ1-1
CASSSSSYTEAFF | TGTGCCAGCAGCTCCTCTTCCTACACTGAAGCTTTCTTT | TRBV13 | few | NA | TRBJ1-1
CASSEGGPQETQYF | TGCGCCAGCAGTGAAGGGGGACCTCAAGAGACCCAGTACTTC | TRBV10-1 | NA | NA | TRBJ2-5
CASGDRIQETQYF | TGTGCCTCGGGGGACAGAATCCAAGAGACCCAGTACTTC | TRBV30 | few | NA | TRBJ2-5
CASSEVIYGYTF | TGTGCCAGCAGTGAAGTCATCTATGGCTACACCTTC | TRBV6-1 | NA | NA | TRBJ1-2
CASSPLRAGELFF | TGTGCCAGCAGTCCACTACGGGCCGGGGAGCTGTTTTTT | TRBV6-5 | NA | NA | TRBJ2-2
CASSVGQGITEAFF | TGTGCCAGCAGCGTAGGACAGGGAATCACTGAAGCTTTCTTT | TRBV9 | once | TRBD1 | TRBJ1-1
CASSSTGGVGYTF | TGTGCCAGCAGCTCGACAGGGGGCGTGGGCTACACCTTC | TRBV9 | NA | TRBD1 | TRBJ1-2
CASSLGFQPGYNEQFF | TGTGCCAGCAGTTTAGGGTTTCAGCCAGGCTACAATGAGCAGTTCTTC | TRBV27 | NA | NA | TRBJ2-1
CASSQGLATGELFF | TGCGCCAGCAGCCAAGGACTGGCGACCGGGGAGCTGTTTTTT | TRBV4-1 | NA | NA | TRBJ2-2
CASSQSRLDQFF | TGTGCCAGCAGCCAATCGAGACTCGACCAGTTCTTC | TRBV16 | NA | NA | TRBJ2-1
CASSKQGLSEQYF | TGCGCCAGCAGTAAGCAGGGTTTGAGCGAGCAGTACTTC | TRBV10-1 | NA | NA | TRBJ2-7
CAWMARVETQYF | TGTGCCTGGATGGCGCGGGTAGAGACCCAGTACTTC | TRBV30 | NA | NA | TRBJ2-5
CASSKRQRAYEQYF | TGTGCCAGTAGTAAACGGCAGCGAGCCTACGAGCAGTACTTC | TRBV19 | NA | NA | TRBJ2-7
CASSPYLGAPGYEQYF | TGTGCCAGCAGCCCCTACCTGGGAGCCCCAGGCTACGAGCAGTACTTC | TRBV7-9 | NA | NA | TRBJ2-7
CASRLAGRQETQYF | TGTGCCAGCAGGCTAGCGGGGAGACAAGAGACCCAGTACTTC | TRBV6-1 | NA | TRBD2 | TRBJ2-5
CASSAVSGANVLTF | TGTGCCAGCAGCGCGGTCTCTGGGGCCAACGTCCTGACTTTC | TRBV9 | once | NA | TRBJ2-6
CASSPEYSFMNTEAFF | TGTGCCAGCAGTCCTGAATACAGTTTTATGAACACTGAAGCTTTCTTT | TRBV28 | NA | NA | TRBJ1-1
CAISRQGQETQYF | TGTGCCATCAGCCGACAGGGCCAAGAGACCCAGTACTTC | TRBV10-3 | NA | TRBD1 | TRBJ2-5
CASSGGETQYF | TGTGCCAGCAGTGGAGGAGAGACCCAGTACTTC | TRBV2 | NA | NA | TRBJ2-5
CASSQTGIVETQYF | TGTGCCAGCAGCCAGACAGGGATCGTAGAGACCCAGTACTTC | TRBV5-6 | NA | TRBD1 | TRBJ2-5
CASSLFGRRQETQYF | TGCGCCAGCAGCTTGTTCGGGAGGCGGCAAGAGACCCAGTACTTC | TRBV5-1 | NA | TRBD2 | TRBJ2-5
CASSGQGRNTIYF | TGTGCCAGCAGTGGACAGGGCAGAAACACCATATATTTT | TRBV27 | once | TRBD1 | TRBJ1-3
CASSPILEPSTDTQYF | TGTGCTAGCAGCCCAATACTAGAGCCTAGCACAGATACGCAGTATTTT | TRBV7-7 | NA | NA | TRBJ2-3
CASSIEAQPQHF | TGTGCCAGTAGTATAGAAGCTCAGCCCCAGCATTTT | TRBV19 | NA | NA | TRBJ1-5
CASSPRQVSGANVLTF | TGTGCCAGCTCACCTCGACAGGTTTCTGGGGCCAACGTCCTGACTTTC | TRBV18 | NA | NA | TRBJ2-6
CSVEGLPEGNTEAFF | TGCAGCGTTGAAGGCCTTCCTGAGGGGAACACTGAAGCTTTCTTT | TRBV29-1 | NA | NA | TRBJ1-1
CARGPSSYEQYF | TGTGCCAGGGGGCCCAGCTCCTACGAGCAGTACTTC | TRBV28 | NA | NA | TRBJ2-7
CASSEGGTGDVYGYTF | TGTGCCAGCAGTGAAGGTGGGACAGGGGATGTCTATGGCTACACCTTC | TRBV6-1 | NA | TRBD1 | TRBJ1-2
CASSAVRNTEAFF | TGTGCCAGCAGTGCCGTCCGGAACACTGAAGCTTTCTTT | TRBV2 | once | NA | TRBJ1-1
CASSLASVVAKNIQYF | TGTGCCAGCAGCTTAGCCTCGGTCGTAGCCAAAAACATTCAGTACTTC | TRBV7-8 | NA | NA | TRBJ2-4
CASRTDRAGANVLTF | TGTGCCAGCAGAACTGACAGGGCTGGGGCCAACGTCCTGACTTTC | TRBV6-5 | NA | TRBD1 | TRBJ2-6
CASSLGTGRANYGYTF | TGTGCCAGCAGCTTAGGGACAGGACGAGCTAACTATGGCTACACCTTC | TRBV7-3 | NA | TRBD1 | TRBJ1-2
CASRFTGGDTEAFF | TGTGCCAGCAGGTTTACGGGAGGAGACACTGAAGCTTTCTTT | TRBV27 | NA | NA | TRBJ1-1
CASSYSRTGVLAFF | TGTGCCAGCAGTTACTCCCGGACAGGGGTTTTGGCTTTCTTT | TRBV6-5 | NA | TRBD1 | TRBJ1-1
CASTPGEGDAEKLFF | TGTGCCAGCACTCCGGGCGAGGGCGACGCTGAAAAACTGTTTTTT | TRBV25-1 | few | NA | TRBJ1-4